The T cell receptor (beta chain) described here comes from a study of T-cell reconstitution after alpha-beta-depleted transplantation in children. This sample's TCRbeta library carried unique molecular identifier barcodes. TCRdb re-called the PCR reads with MiXCR, one entry per CDR3 protein. This table holds around 250,000 distinct CDR3 sequences, 9.9% found once. V lost 5 bases and J lost 1, with 11 bases in between. CDR1 is LNHNV, CDR2 YYDKDF, per germline (reference sequence). This CDR3 spans 14 amino acids. The chain couples TRBV15 to TRBJ2-5; no reliable D call. Here the sequenced sample was PBMCs from the stem cell graft donor, taken from the stem cell graft. The receptor comes from a human donor who donated a stem cell graft to a child with SCID. CDR3 loop: CATSSRAPQETQYF. The CDR3 coding sequence is TGTGCCACCAGCTCTCGGGCCCCCCAAGAGACCCAGTACTTC. The variable domain in full, completed from reference TRBV15 and TRBJ2-5, reads DAMVIQNPRYQVTQFGKPVTLSCSQTLNHNVMYWYQQKSSQAPKLLFHYYDKDFNNEADTPDNFQSRRPNTSFCFLDIRSPGLGDTAMYLCATSSRAPQETQYFGPGTRLLVL.